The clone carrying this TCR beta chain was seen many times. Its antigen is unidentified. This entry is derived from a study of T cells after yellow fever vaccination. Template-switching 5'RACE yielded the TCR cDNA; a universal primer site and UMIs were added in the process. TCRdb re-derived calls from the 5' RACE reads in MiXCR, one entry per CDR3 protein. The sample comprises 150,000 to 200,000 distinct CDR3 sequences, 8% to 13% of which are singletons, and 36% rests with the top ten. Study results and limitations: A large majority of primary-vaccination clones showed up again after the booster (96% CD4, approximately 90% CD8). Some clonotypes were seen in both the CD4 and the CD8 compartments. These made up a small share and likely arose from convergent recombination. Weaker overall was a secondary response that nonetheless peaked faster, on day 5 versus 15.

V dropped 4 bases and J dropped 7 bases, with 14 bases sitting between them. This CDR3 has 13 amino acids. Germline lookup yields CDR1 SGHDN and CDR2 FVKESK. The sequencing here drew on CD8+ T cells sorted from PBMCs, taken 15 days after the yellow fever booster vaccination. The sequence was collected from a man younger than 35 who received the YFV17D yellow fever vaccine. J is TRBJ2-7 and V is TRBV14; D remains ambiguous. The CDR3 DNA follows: TGTGCCAGCAGCCTGACACCCGTAGGGGAGCAGTACTTC. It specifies CASSLTPVGEQYF.